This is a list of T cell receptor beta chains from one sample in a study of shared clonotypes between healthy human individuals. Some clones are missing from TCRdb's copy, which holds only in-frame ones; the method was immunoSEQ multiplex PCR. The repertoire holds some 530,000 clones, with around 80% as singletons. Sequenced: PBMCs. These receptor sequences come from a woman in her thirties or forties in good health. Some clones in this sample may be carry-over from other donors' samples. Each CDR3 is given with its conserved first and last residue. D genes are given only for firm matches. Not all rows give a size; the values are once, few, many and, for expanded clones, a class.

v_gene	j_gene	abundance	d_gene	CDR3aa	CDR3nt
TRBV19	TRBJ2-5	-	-	CASSTHFPEETQYF	TGTGCCAGTAGTACCCACTTCCCTGAAGAGACCCAGTACTTC
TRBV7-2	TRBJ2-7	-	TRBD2	CASSQTSGRYEQYF	TGTGCCAGCAGCCAGACTAGCGGGAGATACGAGCAGTACTTC
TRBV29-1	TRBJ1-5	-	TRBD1	CSAGTGEQPQHF	TGCAGCGCTGGGACAGGGGAGCAGCCCCAGCATTTT
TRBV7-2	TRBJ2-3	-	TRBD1	CASSHPGQGAPDTQYF	TGTGCCAGCAGCCATCCGGGACAGGGGGCCCCAGATACGCAGTATTTT
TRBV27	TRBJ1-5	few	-	CASSFFGLNQPQHF	TGTGCCAGCAGTTTTTTCGGGTTAAATCAGCCCCAGCATTTT
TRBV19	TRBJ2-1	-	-	CAGGPGPTFF	TGTGCCGGGGGACCGGGTCCCACCTTCTTC
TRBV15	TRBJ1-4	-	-	CATSRGLGATNEKLFF	TGTGCCACCAGCAGAGGATTGGGGGCAACTAATGAAAAACTGTTTTTT
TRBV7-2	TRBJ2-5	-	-	CASSFVLGLETQYF	TGTGCCAGCAGCTTCGTCCTTGGTTTAGAGACCCAGTACTTC
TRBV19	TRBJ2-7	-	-	CASSIARDQAYEQYF	TGTGCCAGTAGTATAGCCCGGGACCAAGCCTACGAGCAGTACTTC
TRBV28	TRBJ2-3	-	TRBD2	CASSLPSGGPLATQYF	TGTGCCAGCAGTTTACCTAGCGGGGGCCCTTTGGCTACGCAGTATTTT
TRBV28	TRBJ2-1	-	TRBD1	CASSPPGQPNEQFF	TGTGCCAGCAGCCCCCCGGGACAGCCGAATGAGCAGTTCTTC
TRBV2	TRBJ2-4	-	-	CASSEGGQNIQYF	TGTGCCAGCAGTGAGGGCGGTCAAAACATTCAGTACTTC
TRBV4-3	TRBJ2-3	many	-	CASSQGLAKRSYF	TGCGCCAGCAGCCAAGGCCTAGCCAAACGCTCGTATTTT
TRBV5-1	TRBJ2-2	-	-	CASSLEGDPKTGELFF	TGCGCCAGCAGCTTGGAGGGGGACCCAAAAACCGGGGAGCTGTTTTTT
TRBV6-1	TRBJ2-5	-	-	CASSAWGEETQYF	TGTGCCAGCAGTGCTTGGGGGGAAGAGACCCAGTACTTC
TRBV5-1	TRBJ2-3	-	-	CASSLGVTADTQYF	TGCGCCAGCAGCTTGGGGGTTACTGCAGATACGCAGTATTTT
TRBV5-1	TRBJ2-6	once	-	CASSQGPSGANVLTF	TGCGCCAGCAGCCAGGGTCCGAGTGGGGCCAACGTCCTGACTTTC
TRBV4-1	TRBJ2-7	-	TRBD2	CASSLRHGLAGGRYEQYF	TGCGCCAGCAGCCTGAGACATGGGCTAGCGGGAGGTCGGTACGAGCAGTACTTC
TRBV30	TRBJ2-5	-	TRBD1	CAWSSDRGSQETQYF	TGTGCCTGGAGTTCGGACAGGGGGAGCCAAGAGACCCAGTACTTC
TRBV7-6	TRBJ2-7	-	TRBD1	CASSPGTGRYEQYF	TGTGCCAGCAGCCCCGGGACAGGGCGCTACGAGCAGTACTTC
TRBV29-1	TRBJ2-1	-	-	CSVSRGSYNEQFF	TGCAGCGTTTCTCGGGGCTCCTACAATGAGCAGTTCTTC
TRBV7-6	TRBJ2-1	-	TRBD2	CASSNSAGASGNEQFF	TGTGCCAGCAGCAACTCAGCGGGAGCATCGGGCAATGAGCAGTTCTTC
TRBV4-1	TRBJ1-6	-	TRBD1	CASSQDVVDQGGSPLHF	TGCGCCAGCAGCCAAGATGTCGTGGACCAGGGGGGTTCACCCCTCCACTTT
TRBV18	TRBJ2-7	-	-	CASSPRHSGSLWEQYF	TGTGCCAGCTCACCTCGCCACAGCGGGTCTCTGTGGGAGCAGTACTTC
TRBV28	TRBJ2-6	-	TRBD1	CASSESGTGSGGANVLTF	TGTGCCAGCAGCGAATCCGGGACAGGGTCAGGGGGGGCCAACGTCCTGACTTTC
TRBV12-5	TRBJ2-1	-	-	CASGASGGREQFF	TGTGCTAGTGGTGCGTCAGGGGGGAGGGAGCAGTTCTTC
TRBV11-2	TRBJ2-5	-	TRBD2	CASSLYFIGGGPGETQYF	TGTGCCAGCAGCTTATACTTTATTGGGGGAGGGCCCGGGGAGACCCAGTACTTC
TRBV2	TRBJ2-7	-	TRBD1	CASSVDREISYEQYF	TGTGCCAGCAGCGTGGACAGGGAGATCTCCTACGAGCAGTACTTC
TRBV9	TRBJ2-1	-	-	CASSGLGAFLYNEQFF	TGTGCCAGCAGCGGTCTTGGGGCCTTTTTGTACAATGAGCAGTTCTTC
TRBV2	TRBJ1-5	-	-	CASRRTDARNQPQHF	TGTGCCAGCAGACGGACAGACGCTAGAAATCAGCCCCAGCATTTT
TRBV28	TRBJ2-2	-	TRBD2	CASSLRTSGDTGELFF	TGTGCCAGCAGTTTGCGGACTAGCGGAGACACCGGGGAGCTGTTTTTT
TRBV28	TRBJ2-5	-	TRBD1	CASRDRGRQETQYF	TGTGCCAGCAGAGACAGGGGGCGACAAGAGACCCAGTACTTC
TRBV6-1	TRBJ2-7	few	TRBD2	CASSEFSGRAGYEQYF	TGTGCCAGCAGTGAATTTAGCGGGAGGGCCGGCTACGAGCAGTACTTC
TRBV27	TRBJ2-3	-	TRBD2	CASSSRTLAGLTDTQYF	TGTGCCAGCAGTTCACGGACTTTAGCGGGGCTCACAGATACGCAGTATTTT
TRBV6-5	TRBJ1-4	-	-	CASRPRDLRREKLFF	TGTGCCAGCAGACCCCGGGACCTCCGGCGGGAAAAACTGTTTTTT
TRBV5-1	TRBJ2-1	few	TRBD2	CASSLSPTSGRARDNEQFF	TGCGCCAGCAGCTTGTCCCCGACTAGCGGGAGGGCAAGGGACAATGAGCAGTTCTTC
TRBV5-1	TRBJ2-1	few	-	CASSLPWRNEQFF	TGCGCCAGCAGCCTTCCTTGGAGGAATGAGCAGTTCTTC
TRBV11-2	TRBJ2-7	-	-	CASSLMSQGSYEQYF	TGTGCCAGCAGCTTAATGTCACAGGGCTCCTACGAGCAGTACTTC
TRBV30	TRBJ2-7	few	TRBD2	CAWSVGLAGGYEQYF	TGTGCCTGGAGTGTAGGGCTAGCGGGAGGGTACGAGCAGTACTTC
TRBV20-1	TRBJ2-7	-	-	CSARASGEQYF	TGCAGTGCTAGAGCCAGCGGCGAGCAGTACTTC
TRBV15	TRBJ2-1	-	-	CATSVGVANEQFF	TGTGCCACCAGCGTTGGCGTTGCCAATGAGCAGTTCTTC
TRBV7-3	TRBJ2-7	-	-	CASSQLGTPVHEQYF	TGTGCCAGCAGCCAATTGGGGACACCTGTACACGAGCAGTACTTC
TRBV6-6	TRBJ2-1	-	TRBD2	CASSRRLAGHNEQFF	TGTGCCAGCAGCCGTAGACTAGCGGGCCACAATGAGCAGTTCTTC